Listed below are T cell receptor beta chains from one sample, sequenced in a study of cytomegalovirus exposure and HLA in healthy donors. Sequencing was performed with immunoSEQ multiplex PCR; in TCRdb, only in-frame clones are kept and a portion is missing. Of 150,000 to 200,000 clones in the sample, roughly 78% were seen once. The source material was PBMCs. Source of these receptors: a woman aged 45-65 years in good health and CMV-seropositive. Both conserved end residues are part of each CDR3. A D gene is named only where the DNA matches it firmly. Expanded clones get a size class; other rows say once, few or many, or leave the size out.

D | size | J | V | CDR3 | DNA
TRBD2 | . | TRBJ2-1 | TRBV6-6 | CASSRQRGGVGEQFF | TGTGCCAGCAGCAGACAGCGGGGGGGGGTTGGTGAGCAGTTCTTC
. | . | TRBJ2-1 | TRBV7-2 | CASSLRNEQFF | TGTGCCAGCAGCTTACGTAATGAGCAGTTCTTC
. | . | TRBJ1-4 | TRBV18 | CASSPQEGKWLFF | TGTGCCAGCTCACCACAGGAGGGCAAATGGCTGTTTTTT
. | . | TRBJ2-1 | TRBV6-5 | CASSSSNEQFF | TGTGCCAGCAGTTCTAGCAATGAGCAGTTCTTC
. | once | TRBJ1-6 | TRBV4-1 | CASSQTTGRNSPLHF | TGCGCCAGCAGCCAAACGACCGGGAGGAATTCACCCCTCCACTTT
TRBD1 | . | TRBJ1-1 | TRBV5-8 | CASSQDLWTGANTEAFF | TGTGCCAGCAGCCAAGACCTGTGGACAGGAGCGAACACTGAAGCTTTCTTT
. | . | TRBJ1-5 | TRBV5-1 | CASSLGQANQPQHF | TGCGCCAGCAGCTTGGGGCAGGCCAATCAGCCCCAGCATTTT
. | . | TRBJ2-2 | TRBV6-1 | CASNLEVNTGELFF | TGTGCCAGCAATCTAGAGGTCAACACCGGGGAGCTGTTTTTT
. | . | TRBJ2-3 | TRBV11-3 | CASSSRIGQGQDTQYF | TGTGCCAGCAGCTCTAGGATCGGCCAGGGACAAGATACGCAGTATTTT
. | . | TRBJ2-7 | TRBV11-2 | CASSLGQGAYEQYF | TGTGCCAGCAGCTTAGGTCAGGGTGCCTACGAGCAGTACTTC
. | . | TRBJ2-2 | TRBV9 | CASSVGPLIGELFF | TGTGCCAGCAGCGTAGGGCCATTAATCGGGGAGCTGTTTTTT
. | . | TRBJ2-5 | TRBV5-8 | CASSFLGGNDQETQYF | TGTGCCAGCAGCTTCCTTGGGGGGAACGACCAAGAGACCCAGTACTTC
. | . | TRBJ2-1 | TRBV10-1 | CASDPESGGRFYNEQFF | TGCGCCAGTGATCCAGAATCCGGGGGACGTTTCTACAATGAGCAGTTCTTC
TRBD1 | . | TRBJ2-1 | TRBV2 | CASSDGPIQGAYNEQFF | TGTGCCAGCAGTGATGGGCCAATTCAGGGGGCATACAATGAGCAGTTCTTC
TRBD1 | . | TRBJ2-7 | TRBV13 | CASSSGRQGIHEQYF | TGTGCCAGCAGCTCGGGTCGACAGGGGATACACGAGCAGTACTTC
. | . | TRBJ1-4 | TRBV7-6 | CASSLTVLAEKLFF | TGTGCCAGCAGCCTCACGGTCCTTGCGGAAAAACTGTTTTTT
. | . | TRBJ2-5 | TRBV7-9 | CASSSHGGHGETQYF | TGTGCCAGCAGCTCGCACGGGGGGCACGGGGAGACCCAGTACTTC
. | . | TRBJ2-3 | TRBV2 | CASSEADLGTDTQYF | TGTGCCAGCAGTGAAGCGGACTTAGGAACAGATACGCAGTATTTT
TRBD2 | . | TRBJ2-7 | TRBV6-5 | CASSYSLAGAYEQYF | TGTGCCAGCAGTTACTCACTAGCGGGGGCCTACGAGCAGTACTTC
TRBD2 | . | TRBJ2-3 | TRBV11-3 | CASSPGLAGTDTQYF | TGTGCCAGCAGCCCTGGACTAGCGGGCACAGATACGCAGTATTTT
TRBD2 | . | TRBJ2-3 | TRBV5-1 | CASSLDRGGTDTQYF | TGCGCCAGCAGCTTGGATCGGGGGGGCACAGATACGCAGTATTTT
. | . | TRBJ2-5 | TRBV6-5 | CASSYSTGGQETQYF | TGTGCCAGCAGTTACTCGACAGGAGGTCAGGAGACCCAGTACTTC
TRBD2 | . | TRBJ2-1 | TRBV7-8 | CASSLRVAGAPEEREQFF | TGTGCCAGCAGCCTTCGCGTAGCGGGGGCTCCCGAAGAAAGAGAGCAGTTCTTC
TRBD1 | . | TRBJ2-3 | TRBV7-2 | CASSSQGVDTQYF | TGTGCCAGCAGCTCACAGGGGGTAGATACGCAGTATTTT
. | . | TRBJ1-1 | TRBV7-3 | CASSLIEGEEAFF | TGTGCCAGCAGCTTAATAGAGGGAGAGGAAGCTTTCTTT
TRBD1 | . | TRBJ2-1 | TRBV9 | CASSVEGANSYNEQFF | TGTGCCAGCAGCGTAGAGGGGGCGAACTCCTACAATGAGCAGTTCTTC
. | . | TRBJ1-1 | TRBV6-5 | CASSYLQGTEAFF | TGTGCCAGCAGTTATCTACAGGGTACTGAAGCTTTCTTT
. | . | TRBJ1-3 | TRBV5-1 | CASSYQSVISGNTIYF | TGCGCCAGCAGTTATCAGTCAGTGATCTCTGGAAACACCATATATTTT
. | . | TRBJ2-7 | TRBV11-2 | CASSPHRDAYEQYF | TGTGCCAGCAGCCCCCACAGGGACGCCTACGAGCAGTACTTC
TRBD1 | . | TRBJ1-2 | TRBV11-2 | CASTDRQGASGYTF | TGTGCCAGCACCGACCGACAGGGGGCGAGTGGCTACACCTTC
TRBD1 | once | TRBJ1-2 | TRBV9 | CASSGMTYGTGVGYTF | TGTGCCAGCAGCGGGATGACTTACGGGACAGGGGTTGGCTACACCTTC
TRBD1 | . | TRBJ2-7 | TRBV5-1 | CASSSQGASPNEQYF | TGCGCCAGCAGCTCACAGGGGGCTTCTCCTAACGAGCAGTACTTC
. | few | TRBJ1-2 | TRBV2 | CASSERGVGGYTF | TGTGCCAGCAGCGAAAGGGGCGTTGGGGGCTACACCTTC
TRBD1 | many | TRBJ1-5 | TRBV27 | CASRGGSLNQPQHF | TGTGCCAGCAGAGGGGGCTCCCTCAATCAGCCCCAGCATTTT
. | . | TRBJ2-7 | TRBV29-1 | CSVGTGNLYEQYF | TGCAGCGTAGGAACAGGGAACCTCTACGAGCAGTACTTC
. | . | TRBJ1-3 | TRBV11-2 | CASSPPLGNTIYF | TGTGCCAGCAGCCCCCCTCTTGGAAACACCATATATTTT
TRBD2 | . | TRBJ2-2 | TRBV2 | CAKAGGLPTGELFF | TGTGCTAAAGCGGGGGGGCTGCCCACCGGGGAGCTGTTTTTT
TRBD1 | . | TRBJ1-2 | TRBV13 | CASSLGSPSTGKDYGYTF | TGTGCCAGCAGCTTAGGGTCTCCCTCGACAGGGAAAGACTATGGCTACACCTTC
. | once | TRBJ1-5 | TRBV6-5 | CASSYRSGVNQPQHF | TGTGCCAGCAGTTACCGGAGCGGCGTCAATCAGCCCCAGCATTTT
. | . | TRBJ2-7 | TRBV6-6 | CASSYWDISYEQYF | TGTGCCAGCAGTTACTGGGACATTTCCTACGAGCAGTACTTC
. | few | TRBJ1-1 | TRBV27 | CASRKTDTLPEAFF | TGTGCCAGCAGAAAGACAGATACCCTCCCTGAAGCTTTCTTT
. | . | TRBJ1-2 | TRBV2 | CASSVTLITYGYTF | TGTGCCAGCAGTGTGACACTTATAACGTATGGCTACACCTTC
TRBD1 | . | TRBJ2-7 | TRBV25-1 | CASSEWGQGNEQYF | TGTGCCAGCAGTGAATGGGGACAGGGGAACGAGCAGTACTTC
TRBD1 | . | TRBJ2-1 | TRBV4-1 | CASSQDTTGGLPYNEQFF | TGCGCCAGCAGCCAAGATACAACAGGGGGCCTCCCATACAATGAGCAGTTCTTC
. | . | TRBJ1-1 | TRBV11-3 | CASSQSGSTEAFF | TGTGCCAGCAGCCAATCTGGGAGTACTGAAGCTTTCTTT
. | . | TRBJ2-1 | TRBV7-9 | CASSGQGYNEQFF | TGTGCCAGTAGCGGCCAGGGATACAATGAGCAGTTCTTC
. | few | TRBJ1-3 | TRBV7-6 | CASSPGRGNTIYF | TGTGCCAGCAGCCCGGGGAGAGGAAACACCATATATTTT
TRBD1 | . | TRBJ2-7 | TRBV7-9 | CASSLAFERGLYEQYF | TGTGCCAGCAGCTTAGCGTTCGAGAGGGGGCTCTACGAGCAGTACTTC
TRBD2 | . | TRBJ2-3 | TRBV5-4 | CASRSSGGARGTDTQYF | TGTGCCAGCAGGTCTAGCGGGGGGGCGAGGGGGACAGATACGCAGTATTTT
TRBD1 | . | TRBJ1-5 | TRBV12-5 | CASGPTGHSNQPQHF | TGTGCTAGTGGACCGACAGGGCATAGCAATCAGCCCCAGCATTTT
. | . | TRBJ1-5 | TRBV4-1 | CASSQSRTGAQHF | TGCGCCAGCAGCCAAAGTCGAACGGGGGCCCAGCATTTT
. | . | TRBJ2-4 | TRBV29-1 | CSVAPTGFSIAKNIQYF | TGCAGCGTTGCGCCTACAGGTTTTTCAATAGCCAAAAACATTCAGTACTTC
. | . | TRBJ2-2 | TRBV7-6 | CASSSMVVSNTGELFF | TGTGCCAGCAGCTCAATGGTAGTTTCGAACACCGGGGAGCTGTTTTTT